A single sample is the source of the 32 T cell receptor beta chains below, sequenced in a study of blood T cell repertoires in COVID-19. The assay was immunoSEQ multiplex PCR, and TCRdb's table has in-frame clones only and misses some. The sample shows about 300,000 clones, 88% of them seen only once. Sequencing input: peripheral blood. These receptors all stem from a woman aged 25 to 39 who had recovered from COVID-19.

This sequence joins TRBV2 and TRBJ1-4; D not certain. V was clipped by 7 bases and J by 0 bases, with 9 bases between them. Germline CDR1 and CDR2: SNHLY and FYNNEI. The CDR3 loop spans 14 amino acids. CDR3 region: CASTLTTTNEKLFF. Here the CDR3 DNA reads TGTGCCAGCACCTTGACAACAACTAATGAAAAACTGTTTTTT.

The chain couples TRBV6-6 to TRBJ2-7, with a possible D match to TRBD1 (5 bases). The V gene lost 0 bases and the J gene lost 3 bases, with 15 bases spanning the gap. The germline gives CDR1 MNHNY, CDR2 SVGAGI (reference sequence). The CDR3 consists of 16 residues. In DNA form, the CDR3 reads TGTGCCAGCAGTTACTCCGACAGTTTTGGTCTCTACGAGCAGTACTTC. It yields the protein CASSYSDSFGLYEQYF.

V gene TRBV5-1 combines with J gene TRBJ2-1; 13 positions agree with TRBD2. V was clipped by 4 bases and J by 5 bases; unmatched bases: 12. Germline CDR1 is SGHRS and CDR2 is YFSETQ. This CDR3 has 18 residues. CDR3 nucleotide sequence: TGCGCCAGCAGCCCTGGACCTCGACTAGCGGGGGGTCACAATGAGCAGTTCTTC. It translates to CASSPGPRLAGGHNEQFF. The variable domain in full, completed from reference TRBV5-1 and TRBJ2-1, reads KAGVTQTPRYLIKTRGQQVTLSCSPISGHRSVSWYQQTPGQGLQFLFEYFSETQRNKGNFPGRFSGRQFSNSRSEMNVSTLELGDSALYLCASSPGPRLAGGHNEQFFGPGTRLTVL.

V and J are TRBV10-3 and TRBJ2-7; maybe TRBD2 (5 bases). CDR3 length equals 13 residues. Germline CDR1 reads ENHRY; CDR2 reads SYGVKD. V was cut by 4 bases and J by 5 bases, with 12 bases left in between. CDR3 nucleotides: TGTGCCATCAGTGTAACGATCGGGGACGAGCAGTACTTC. Protein product: CAISVTIGDEQYF.

This chain uses TRBV11-2 with TRBJ1-1, with D unclear. Germline CDR1 and CDR2: SGHAT and FQNNGV. With 2 bases removed from V and 1 base from J, the gap between germline ends came to 8 bases. This CDR3 comprises 14 residues. CDR3 sequence (DNA): TGTGCCAGCAGCTTAACGGAGGCGAACACTGAAGCTTTCTTT. Protein sequence: CASSLTEANTEAFF.

This clone was counted many times. The rearrangement uses TRBV27 and TRBJ2-2, with TRBD1 as a possible D gene (6 bases). Trimming removed 2 bases at V and 1 base at J, with 11 bases between. CDR1 MNHEY and CDR2 SMNVEV come from the germline V gene (reference sequence). CDR3 size: 16 residues. Written as DNA, the CDR3 is TGTGCCAGCAGTTTAATTTTACAGGGGAACACCGGGGAGCTGTTTTTT. Translating it yields CASSLILQGNTGELFF.

The chain uses TRBV11-3 and TRBJ2-7, with a tentative D call TRBD1 (5 bases). Germline CDR1 and CDR2: SGHNT and YENEEA. The CDR3 is 13 amino acids. Trimming took 8 bases from V and 3 from J, leaving 14 bases between them. In DNA, the CDR3 is TGTGCCAGCTGGTCCAGGGCCAGCTACGAGCAGTACTTC. It specifies CASWSRASYEQYF.

This clone was observed once. The gene calls are TRBV7-2 and TRBJ1-1, with 8 bases that match TRBD1. This CDR3 contains 14 residues. V lost 3 bases, J lost 7 bases, and 7 bases stayed unmatched. Germline loops: CDR1 SGHTA, CDR2 FQGNSA. CDR3 nucleotides: TGTGCCAGCAGCTTTCAGGACAGGGACGATGAAGCTTTCTTT. This sequence encodes CASSFQDRDDEAFF.

The chain combines TRBV28 with TRBJ1-5, with D perhaps TRBD1 (6 bases). CDR1 is MDHEN and CDR2 is SYDVKM in the germline V gene. Trimming shortened V by 6 bases and J by 4 bases, and 19 bases separated the two germline ends. The CDR3 spans 16 residues. The CDR3 region is CASSPRGTGRNQPQHF. For the CDR3, the DNA is TGTGCCAGCAGCCCAAGGGGTACAGGGAGAAATCAGCCCCAGCATTTT.

This chain joins TRBV4-2 and TRBJ2-5; 9 bases agree with TRBD2. The J segment lost 4 bases and the V segment lost 8 bases, leaving 8 bases of the junction unmatched. CDR1 LGHNA and CDR2 YNFKEQ come from the germline V gene. The CDR3 consists of 14 residues. CDR3 nucleotide sequence: TGTGCCAGCGCCTGGGGACTAGCCGGAGAGACCCAGTACTTC. Encoded protein: CASAWGLAGETQYF.

This clone was seen a handful of times. This sequence joins TRBV19 and TRBJ2-2; D possibly corresponds to TRBD2 (5 bases). The CDR3 has 13 amino acids. Germline CDR1 and CDR2: LNHDA and SQIVND (reference sequence). The V and J ends lost 3 bases and 7 bases respectively, with 9 bases between them. CDR3 residues: CASSIKGGGELFF. The CDR3 DNA reads TGTGCCAGTAGTATTAAAGGAGGCGGGGAGCTGTTTTTT.

The chain combines TRBV7-2 with TRBJ1-6, with D tentatively TRBD1 (5 bases). Germline V gene sequence: CDR1 SGHTA, CDR2 FQGNSA. V was trimmed by 3 bases and J by 6 bases, leaving 12 bases between them. There are 15 residues in the CDR3. The CDR3 reads CASSFRDWGNSPLHF. The CDR3 DNA follows: TGTGCCAGCAGCTTCCGGGACTGGGGTAATTCACCCCTCCACTTT.

This chain links TRBV19 with TRBJ2-5; TRBD2 aligns across 8 bases. Losses at the gene ends were 6 bases for V and 5 bases for J; bases not matched to a gene: 17. Germline-derived CDR1 and CDR2 are LNHDA and SQIVND (reference sequence). The CDR3 sequence is 17 residues long. The CDR3 nucleotides are TGTGCCAGTAGCCACTTTGTCGGGGGGGCGAGGGAGGAGACCCAGTACTTC. Its translation is CASSHFVGGAREETQYF.

This sequence joins TRBV28 and TRBJ1-2; 7 bases map to TRBD1. This CDR3 spans 15 amino acids. The V gene end was trimmed by 7 bases and the J gene end by 6 bases; junction bases not matched to a gene: 14. Germline CDR1 reads MDHEN; CDR2 reads SYDVKM. CDR3 bases: TGTGCCAGCATTACCGGAGGGGGCCAGGTGGATGGCTACACCTTC. It is translated as CASITGGGQVDGYTF.

This clone turned up a few times. The chain has TRBV6-6 and TRBJ2-3; 8 bases match TRBD1. The germline V gene encodes CDR1 MNHNY and CDR2 SVGAGI (reference sequence). Germline trimming cut 5 bases from V and 1 base from J; bases unmatched to any gene: 2. This CDR3 has 14 amino acids. CDR3 residues: CASSDRGGTDTQYF. In DNA, the CDR3 is TGTGCCAGCAGTGACAGGGGCGGCACAGATACGCAGTATTTT.

The V gene is TRBV18, the J gene TRBJ2-1, with 7 bases identical to TRBD2. From germline, CDR1 is KGHSH and CDR2 LQKENI. The V gene end was trimmed by 5 bases and the J gene end by 0 bases; junction bases not matched to a gene: 10. The CDR3 is 17 amino acids. CDR3 DNA sequence: TGTGCCAGCTCAATTTCGACTAGCACGAGCTCCTACAATGAGCAGTTCTTC. Its translation is CASSISTSTSSYNEQFF.

The chain recombines TRBV18 with TRBJ1-1; the D is unclear. Germline loops: CDR1 KGHSH, CDR2 LQKENI. V was cut by 3 bases and J by 3 bases, with 11 bases left in between. The CDR3 contains 14 residues. The DNA of the CDR3 is TGTGCCAGCTCACCTAACAACGGAGACACTGAAGCTTTCTTT. Its protein product is CASSPNNGDTEAFF.

This clone was observed once. V usage is TRBV19 and J usage is TRBJ1-3; no definite D call. V was pared by 3 bases and J by 0 bases, with 6 bases between. Germline CDR1 LNHDA, CDR2 SQIVND (reference sequence). CDR3 size: 14 residues. DNA for the CDR3: TGTGCCAGTAGTATGGCGGGCTCTGGAAACACCATATATTTT. As protein: CASSMAGSGNTIYF.

The rearrangement uses TRBV3-1 (or the pseudogene TRBV3-2) and TRBJ1-1; D unclear. The CDR3 consists of 13 residues. The V and J ends lost 7 bases and 5 bases respectively, with 14 bases between them. Per germline, CDR1 LGHDT and CDR2 YNNKEL (reference sequence). In DNA form, the CDR3 reads TGTGCCAGCAACTCTGGAGGGCGGACTGAAGCTTTCTTT. It yields the protein CASNSGGRTEAFF.

The rearrangement uses TRBV18 and TRBJ1-3; D possibly corresponds to TRBD1 (6 bases). Germline V gives CDR1 KGHSH, CDR2 LQKENI. This CDR3 region has 16 residues. V was trimmed by 3 bases and J by 3 bases, leaving 15 bases between them. CDR3 in DNA: TGTGCCAGCTCACCCGGACAGCCGCGCAGTGGAAACACCATATATTTT. It encodes CASSPGQPRSGNTIYF. The variable domain in full, with the rest retrieved from reference TRBV18 and TRBJ1-3, is NAGVMQNPRHLVRRRGQEARLRCSPMKGHSHVYWYRQLPEEGLKFMVYLQKENIIDESGMPKERFSAEFPKEGPSILRIQQVVRGDSAAYFCASSPGQPRSGNTIYFGEGSWLTVV.

V is TRBV4-3 and J is TRBJ1-6; D call uncertain. Germline CDR1 reads LGHNA; CDR2 reads YSLEER. V was cut by 1 base and J by 6 bases, with 10 bases left in between. CDR3 length: 15 residues. For the CDR3, the DNA is TGCGCCAGCAGCCAAGTTGGGCGGGCTAATTCACCCCTCCACTTT. Its translation is CASSQVGRANSPLHF.

The chain combines TRBV2 with TRBJ1-2; 10 nucleotides match TRBD1. CDR1 and CDR2 from the germline V gene are SNHLY and FYNNEI. This CDR3 has 14 residues. The J segment lost 6 bases and the V segment lost 5 bases, leaving 6 bases of the junction unmatched. The CDR3 DNA reads as TGTGCCAGCAGTCGAGACAGGGGGCTGAATGGCTACACCTTC. It yields the protein CASSRDRGLNGYTF. Full variable domain (missing parts from reference TRBV2 and TRBJ1-2): EPEVTQTPSHQVTQMGQEVILRCVPISNHLYFYWYRQILGQKVEFLVSFYNNEISEKSEIFDDQFSVERPDGSNFTLKIRSTKLEDSAMYFCASSRDRGLNGYTFGSGTRLTVV.

The chain employs TRBV28 and TRBJ2-7; D perhaps matches TRBD2 (5 bases). Germline lookup yields CDR1 MDHEN and CDR2 SYDVKM. Trimming took off 4 bases at V and 3 bases at J, with 22 bases between the two ends. The CDR3 sequence is 17 residues long. This CDR3 is CASSSPNKVASHYEQYF. The CDR3 nucleotides read TGTGCCAGCAGTTCCCCTAATAAGGTAGCGTCGCACTACGAGCAGTACTTC.

This chain joins TRBV9 and TRBJ2-3, with 12 bases matching TRBD2. The CDR3 has 16 residues. Germline lookup yields CDR1 SGDLS and CDR2 YYNGEE. V shed 0 bases, J shed 4 bases, and the junction held 3 bases outside the gene matches. This CDR3 reads CASSVGASGGADTQYF. The CDR3 region has the DNA TGTGCCAGCAGCGTAGGGGCTAGCGGGGGGGCAGATACGCAGTATTTT.

The J gene is TRBJ2-4, the V gene TRBV19, with D possibly matching TRBD1 (5 bases). Germline loops: CDR1 LNHDA, CDR2 SQIVND (reference sequence). V was clipped by 1 base and J by 6 bases, with 16 bases between them. This CDR3 spans 16 amino acids. This CDR3 is CASSIAATGVLNIQYF. CDR3 DNA sequence: TGTGCCAGTAGTATAGCCGCAACAGGTGTCCTAAACATTCAGTACTTC.

The chain has TRBV12-3 or TRBV12-4 and TRBJ1-1, with 7 bases lining up with TRBD1. Trimming removed 7 bases from V and 1 base from J; junction bases left unmatched: 3. The CDR3 sequence is 13 residues long. As DNA, the CDR3 is TGTGCCAGCACCGGGGACAGGAACACTGAAGCTTTCTTT. It is translated as CASTGDRNTEAFF.

This sequence joins TRBV4-1 and TRBJ1-1; perhaps TRBD1 as D (6 bases). V lost 4 bases to trimming and J lost 4 bases, with 19 bases between them. CDR3 size: 16 residues. CDR1 is MGHRA and CDR2 is YSYEKL in the germline V gene. In nucleotides, the CDR3 is TGCGCCAGCAGCCCGTTCGGCAGGGGTAGGGGCACTGAAGCTTTCTTT. The encoded protein is CASSPFGRGRGTEAFF.

The chain carries TRBV5-1 and TRBJ2-5; 12 bases agree with TRBD2. CDR1 SGHRS and CDR2 YFSETQ come from the germline V gene. With 2 bases clipped from V and 5 bases from J, the junction kept 4 bases outside the gene matches. The CDR3 contains 15 residues. The CDR3 DNA reads as TGCGCCAGCAGCTTAACTAGCGGGGGGTATGAGACCCAGTACTTC. Its protein is CASSLTSGGYETQYF.

The rearrangement joins TRBV2 to TRBJ2-2, with TRBD1 matching 8 bases. The CDR3 length is 16 residues. With 3 bases clipped from V and 6 bases from J, the junction kept 9 bases outside the gene matches. Germline lookup yields CDR1 SNHLY and CDR2 FYNNEI. The CDR3 DNA reads TGTGCCAGCAGTGATTTCCTGGCAGGGGGCCCCGGGGAGCTGTTTTTT. Protein: CASSDFLAGGPGELFF.

The genes are TRBV7-8 and TRBJ2-3, with D hard to call. Germline-derived CDR1 and CDR2 are SGHVS and FQNEAQ. The CDR3 length is 16 residues. V was shortened by 5 bases and J by 0 bases, with 15 bases between the two germline ends. CDR3 loop: CASSPLGGTSTDTQYF. CDR3 DNA: TGTGCCAGCAGCCCCCTAGGCGGCACTAGCACAGATACGCAGTATTTT.

J is TRBJ1-6 and V is TRBV3-1 (or the pseudogene TRBV3-2); D is ambiguous. The germline V and J ends were trimmed by 4 bases and 7 bases, with 8 bases remaining between them. CDR3 length: 13 amino acids. Per germline, CDR1 LGHDT and CDR2 YNNKEL (reference sequence). CDR3 sequence: CASSRAGNSPLHF. For the CDR3, the DNA is TGTGCCAGCAGCCGAGCGGGGAATTCACCCCTCCACTTT.

CDR3 coding DNA: TGTGCCAGCAGTTTAAACAGGGGCCTAGATACGCAGTATTTT. This translates into CASSLNRGLDTQYF. The chain carries TRBV27 and TRBJ2-3; TRBD1 agrees at 7 bases. The length of the CDR3 is 14 residues. V was clipped by 2 bases and J by 5 bases; unmatched bases: 4. The germline V gene has CDR1 MNHEY and CDR2 SMNVEV (reference sequence).